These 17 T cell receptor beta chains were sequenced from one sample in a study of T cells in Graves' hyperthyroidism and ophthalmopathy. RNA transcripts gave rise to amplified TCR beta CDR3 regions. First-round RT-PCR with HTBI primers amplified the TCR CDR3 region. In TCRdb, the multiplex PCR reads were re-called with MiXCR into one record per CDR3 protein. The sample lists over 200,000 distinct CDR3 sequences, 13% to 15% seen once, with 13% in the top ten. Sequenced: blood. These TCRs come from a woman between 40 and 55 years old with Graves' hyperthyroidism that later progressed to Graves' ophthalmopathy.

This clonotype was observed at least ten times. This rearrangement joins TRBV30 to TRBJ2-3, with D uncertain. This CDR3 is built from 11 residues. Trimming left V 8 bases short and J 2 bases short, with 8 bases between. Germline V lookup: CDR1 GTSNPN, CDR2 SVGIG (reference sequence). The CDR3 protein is CALSFTDTQYF. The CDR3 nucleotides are TGTGCCCTCTCCTTCACAGATACGCAGTATTTT.

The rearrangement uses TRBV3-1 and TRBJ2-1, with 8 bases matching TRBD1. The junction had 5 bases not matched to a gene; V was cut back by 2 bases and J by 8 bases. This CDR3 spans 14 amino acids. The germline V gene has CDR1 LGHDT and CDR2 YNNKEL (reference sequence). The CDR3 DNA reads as TGTGCCAGCAGCCAAATCAGGGGGCGGGATGAGCAGTTCTTC. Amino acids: CASSQIRGRDEQFF.

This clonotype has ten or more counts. In DNA, the CDR3 is TGTGCCAGCAGTTCAATGGAGGGCACTGAAGCTTTCTTT. This translates into CASSSMEGTEAFF. The gene calls are TRBV6-5 and TRBJ1-1; unclear D gene. Trimming pared 4 bases from V and 4 bases from J, leaving 10 bases between. This CDR3 spans 13 amino acids. Germline assignment: CDR1 MNHEY and CDR2 SVGAGI.

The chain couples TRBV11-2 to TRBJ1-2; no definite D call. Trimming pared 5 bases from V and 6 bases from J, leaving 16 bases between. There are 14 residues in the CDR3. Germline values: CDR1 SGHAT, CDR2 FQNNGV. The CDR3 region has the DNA TGTGCCAGCAGCCTGACGGAGGTTCTGGATGGCTACACCTTC. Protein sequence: CASSLTEVLDGYTF. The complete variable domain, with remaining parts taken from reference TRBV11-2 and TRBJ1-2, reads EAGVAQSPRYKIIEKRQSVAFWCNPISGHATLYWYQQILGQGPKLLIQFQNNGVVDDSQLPKDRFSAERLKGVDSTLKIQPAKLEDSAVYLCASSLTEVLDGYTFGSGTRLTVV.

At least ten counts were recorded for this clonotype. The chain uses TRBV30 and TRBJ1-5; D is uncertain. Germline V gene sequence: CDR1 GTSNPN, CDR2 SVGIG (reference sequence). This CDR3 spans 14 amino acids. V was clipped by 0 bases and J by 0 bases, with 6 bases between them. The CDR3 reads CAWSVSVSNQPQHF. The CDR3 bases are TGTGCCTGGAGTGTAAGCGTTAGCAATCAGCCCCAGCATTTT.

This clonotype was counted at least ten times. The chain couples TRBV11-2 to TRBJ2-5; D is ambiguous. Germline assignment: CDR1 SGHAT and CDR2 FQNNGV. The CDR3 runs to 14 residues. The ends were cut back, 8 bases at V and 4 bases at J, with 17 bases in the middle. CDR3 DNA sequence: TGTGCCAGCTCGGCTCCAAAGGAGCTAGAGACCCAGTACTTC. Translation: CASSAPKELETQYF.

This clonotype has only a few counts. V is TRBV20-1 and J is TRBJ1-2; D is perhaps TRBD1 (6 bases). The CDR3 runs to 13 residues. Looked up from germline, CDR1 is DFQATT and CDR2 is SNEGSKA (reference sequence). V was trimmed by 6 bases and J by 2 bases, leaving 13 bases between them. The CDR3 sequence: CSAGTPGNYGYTF. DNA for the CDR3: TGCAGTGCGGGGACACCGGGGAACTATGGCTACACCTTC.

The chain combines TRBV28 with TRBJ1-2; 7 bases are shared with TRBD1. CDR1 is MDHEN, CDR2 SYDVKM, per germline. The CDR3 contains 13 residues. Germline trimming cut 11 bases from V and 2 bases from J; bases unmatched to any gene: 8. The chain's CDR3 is CACLHRGNYGYTF. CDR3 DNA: TGTGCCTGTCTCCACAGGGGAAACTATGGCTACACCTTC.

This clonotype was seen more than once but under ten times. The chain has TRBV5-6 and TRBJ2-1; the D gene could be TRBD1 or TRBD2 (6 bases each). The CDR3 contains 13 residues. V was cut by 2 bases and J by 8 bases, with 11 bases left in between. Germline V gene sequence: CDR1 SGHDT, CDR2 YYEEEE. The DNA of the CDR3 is TGTGCCAGCAGCTTTGGTAGGGGGGATGAGCAGTTCTTC. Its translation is CASSFGRGDEQFF.

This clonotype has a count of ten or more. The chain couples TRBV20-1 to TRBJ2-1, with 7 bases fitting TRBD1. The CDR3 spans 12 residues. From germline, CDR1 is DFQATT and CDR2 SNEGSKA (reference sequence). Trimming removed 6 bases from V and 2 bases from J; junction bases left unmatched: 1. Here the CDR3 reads CSAQGAYNEQFF. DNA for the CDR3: TGCAGTGCCCAGGGGGCCTACAATGAGCAGTTCTTC.

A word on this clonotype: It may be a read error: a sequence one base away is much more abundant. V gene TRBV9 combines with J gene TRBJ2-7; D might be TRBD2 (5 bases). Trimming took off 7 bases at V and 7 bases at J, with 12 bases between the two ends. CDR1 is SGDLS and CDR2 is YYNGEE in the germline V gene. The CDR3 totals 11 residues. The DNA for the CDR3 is TGTGCCAGCGGCCACCCGGGGGAGCAGTACTTC. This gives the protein CASGHPGEQYF. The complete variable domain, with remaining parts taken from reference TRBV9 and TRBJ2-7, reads DSGVTQTPKHLITATGQRVTLRCSPRSGDLSVYWYQQSLDQGLQFLIQYYNGEERAKGNILERFSAQQFPDLHSELNLSSLELGDSALYFCASGHPGEQYFGPGTRLTVT.

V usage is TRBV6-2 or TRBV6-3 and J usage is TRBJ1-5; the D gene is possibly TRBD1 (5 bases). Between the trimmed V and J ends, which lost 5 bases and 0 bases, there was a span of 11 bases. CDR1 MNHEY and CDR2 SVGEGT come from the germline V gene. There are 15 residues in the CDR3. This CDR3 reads CASSGRQNSNQPQHF. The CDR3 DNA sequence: TGTGCCAGCAGTGGGAGACAGAATAGCAATCAGCCCCAGCATTTT.

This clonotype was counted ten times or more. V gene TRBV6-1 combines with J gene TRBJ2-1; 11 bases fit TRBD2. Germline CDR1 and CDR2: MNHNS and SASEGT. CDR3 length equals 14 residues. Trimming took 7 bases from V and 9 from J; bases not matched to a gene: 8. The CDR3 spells CASKGTSGRFEQFF. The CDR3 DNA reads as TGTGCCAGCAAGGGAACTAGCGGGAGATTTGAGCAGTTCTTC.

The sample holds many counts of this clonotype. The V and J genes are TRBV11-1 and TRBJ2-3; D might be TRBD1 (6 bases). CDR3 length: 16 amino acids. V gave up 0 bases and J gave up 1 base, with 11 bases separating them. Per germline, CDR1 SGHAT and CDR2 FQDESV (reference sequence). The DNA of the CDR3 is TGTGCCAGCAGCTTAGCGAGGGGACAACGCACAGATACGCAGTATTTT. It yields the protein CASSLARGQRTDTQYF.

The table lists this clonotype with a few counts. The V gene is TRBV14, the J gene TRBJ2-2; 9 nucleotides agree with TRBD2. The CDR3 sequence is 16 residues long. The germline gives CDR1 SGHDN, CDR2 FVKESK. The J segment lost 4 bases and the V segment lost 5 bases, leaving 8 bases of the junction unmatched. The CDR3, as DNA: TGTGCCAGCAGCAGATCCGGGACTAGCATCACCGGGGAGCTGTTTTTT. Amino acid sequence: CASSRSGTSITGELFF.

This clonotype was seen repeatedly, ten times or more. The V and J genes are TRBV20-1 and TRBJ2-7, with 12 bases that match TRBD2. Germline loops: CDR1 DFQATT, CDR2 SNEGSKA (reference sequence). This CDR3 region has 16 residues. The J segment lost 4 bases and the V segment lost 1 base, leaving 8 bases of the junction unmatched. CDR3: CSARVLAGGGDYEQYF. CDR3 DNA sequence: TGCAGTGCTAGAGTACTAGCGGGAGGAGGGGATTACGAGCAGTACTTC.

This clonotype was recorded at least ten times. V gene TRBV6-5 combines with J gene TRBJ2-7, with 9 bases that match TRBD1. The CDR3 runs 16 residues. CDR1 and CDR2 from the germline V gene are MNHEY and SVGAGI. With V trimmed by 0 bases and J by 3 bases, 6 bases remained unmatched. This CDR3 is CASSYSGQGVGYEQYF. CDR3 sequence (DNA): TGTGCCAGCAGTTACTCGGGACAGGGAGTCGGCTACGAGCAGTACTTC.